This entry lists 29 T cell receptor beta chains sequenced from one sample in a study of immune evolution from preneoplasia to lung adenocarcinoma. TCRdb's table, derived via immunoSEQ multiplex PCR, lists solely in-frame clones and lacks some. The sample consists of thousands of clones, around 69% of them appearing once. Sequencing was done on a sample of FFPE minimally invasive lung adenocarcinoma tissue. These receptors were taken from a person between 65 and 79 years old with lung adenocarcinoma.

This sequence joins TRBV29-1 and TRBJ2-2; 7 nucleotides agree with TRBD1. This CDR3 contains 17 residues. Per the germline V gene, CDR1 is SQVTM and CDR2 is ANQGSEA. V lost 4 bases and J lost 0; bases outside the gene matches: 11. Here the CDR3 reads CSVARAGGFANTGELFF. CDR3 DNA sequence: TGCAGCGTTGCGAGGGCAGGGGGTTTCGCGAACACCGGGGAGCTGTTTTTT.

V usage is TRBV12-5 and J usage is TRBJ1-1; D unresolved. Germline CDR1 LGHNT, CDR2 FRNRAP. The ends were cut back, 5 bases at V and 3 bases at J, with 10 bases in the middle. The CDR3 loop spans 13 amino acids. This CDR3 reads CASGERRDTEAFF. Here the CDR3 DNA reads TGTGCTAGTGGTGAGAGGCGGGACACTGAAGCTTTCTTT.

The chain combines TRBV11-3 with TRBJ2-7, with D uncertain. Trimming removed 4 bases at V and 7 bases at J, with 11 bases between. Germline V gene sequence: CDR1 SGHNT, CDR2 YENEEA. CDR3 length: 12 amino acids. Here the CDR3 DNA reads TGTGCCAGCAGCTCGATCTTGGGAGAGCAGTACTTC. This translates into CASSSILGEQYF.

This chain joins TRBV7-8 and TRBJ2-7; D is ambiguous. Trimming cost V 4 bases and J 4 bases, with 14 bases left between them. This CDR3 is built from 14 residues. CDR1 and CDR2 from the germline V gene are SGHVS and FQNEAQ. The CDR3 loop is CASSSRHGGYEQYF. In DNA, the CDR3 is TGTGCCAGCAGCTCACGGCACGGCGGATACGAGCAGTACTTC.

The chain carries TRBV27 and TRBJ2-4; D remains ambiguous. V lost 11 bases and J 0 bases, leaving 14 bases between the germline ends. The CDR3 runs 14 residues. The V gene's germline CDR1 is MNHEY and CDR2 SMNVEV (reference sequence). The DNA for the CDR3 is TGTGCCCCATACACGACCCTAGCCAAAAACATTCAGTACTTC. Translation gives CAPYTTLAKNIQYF.

This clone turned up a few times. This chain links TRBV6-6 with TRBJ2-7; D gene unclear. Trimming stripped 6 bases from V and 0 bases from J, with 12 bases between. In germline, CDR1 is MNHNY, CDR2 SVGAGI (reference sequence). CDR3 length: 14 amino acids. CDR3 nucleotide sequence: TGTGCCAGCAGCCCCGTAGGATCCTCCTACGAGCAGTACTTC. Translation: CASSPVGSSYEQYF.

This rearrangement joins TRBV27 to TRBJ1-5; D gene ambiguous. Trimming removed 2 bases from V and 9 bases from J, with 11 bases in between. Germline V gene lookup returns CDR1 MNHEY and CDR2 SMNVEV (reference sequence). The CDR3 is 13 amino acids. CDR3 in DNA: TGTGCCAGCAGTTTAGGCACAGCGGGGCCCCAGCATTTT. Translated: CASSLGTAGPQHF.

This chain links TRBV11-1 with TRBJ2-3, with 7 nucleotides matching TRBD2. V gave up 5 bases and J gave up 5 bases; unmatched junction bases: 22. The CDR3 contains 19 residues. Germline CDR1 is SGHAT and CDR2 is FQDESV (reference sequence). CDR3 coding DNA: TGTGCCAGCAGCCCTACTTTGGGGGAGGGCCTTTCTCACATAGATACGCAGTATTTT. Protein sequence: CASSPTLGEGLSHIDTQYF.

The chain combines TRBV19 with TRBJ1-5; TRBD1 aligns across 8 bases. CDR3 length: 17 residues. CDR1 LNHDA and CDR2 SQIVND come from the germline V gene (reference sequence). With V trimmed by 3 bases and J by 4 bases, 11 bases remained unmatched. This chain's CDR3 is CASSIPRGQGENQPQHF. The CDR3 DNA is TGTGCCAGTAGTATTCCGCGCGGACAGGGTGAAAATCAGCCCCAGCATTTT.

The chain carries TRBV5-1 and TRBJ1-1; D is ambiguous. CDR1 is SGHRS, CDR2 YFSETQ, per germline. Trimming removed 5 bases from V and 1 base from J, with 9 bases in between. The CDR3 contains 13 residues. The CDR3 sequence: CASRDEANTEAFF. CDR3 in DNA: TGCGCCAGCAGGGATGAGGCGAACACTGAAGCTTTCTTT.

This clone was seen a few times. The CDR3 sequence: CASRDRTGGFHETQYF. CDR3 bases: TGTGCCAGCAGAGACCGGACAGGGGGGTTTCACGAGACCCAGTACTTC. This rearrangement joins TRBV6-6 to TRBJ2-5; 10 bases match TRBD1. CDR1 is MNHNY and CDR2 is SVGAGI in the germline V gene (reference sequence). This CDR3 region has 16 residues. Germline trimming cut 6 bases from V and 5 bases from J; bases unmatched to any gene: 12.

This clone was recorded once. The rearrangement joins TRBV7-6 to TRBJ2-1; no clear D. Looked up from germline, CDR1 is SGHVS and CDR2 is FNYEAQ. The CDR3 length is 12 residues. V lost 4 bases and J 9 bases, leaving 10 bases between the germline ends. CDR3 sequence: CASSSLPTEQFF. In nucleotides, the CDR3 is TGTGCCAGCAGCTCCCTCCCTACTGAGCAGTTCTTC.

The gene calls are TRBV11-2 and TRBJ2-3, with TRBD2 matching over 8 bases. The CDR3 runs to 15 residues. CDR1 and CDR2 from the germline V gene are SGHAT and FQNNGV. V lost 5 bases, J lost 2 bases, and 6 bases stayed unmatched. In DNA form, the CDR3 reads TGTGCCAGCAGCCCGGGAGGGATCTTCACAGATACGCAGTATTTT. This sequence encodes CASSPGGIFTDTQYF.

This chain links TRBV2 with TRBJ1-2, with a weak D call TRBD1 (6 bases). Trimming cost V 9 bases and J 7 bases, with 12 bases left between them. The CDR3 loop spans 11 amino acids. Germline V CDR1 and CDR2: SNHLY, FYNNEI. The CDR3 DNA is TGTGCCAGGTGGGGGGCGCGTGGCTACACCTTC. Protein sequence: CARWGARGYTF. The full variable domain, rest sourced from reference TRBV2 and TRBJ1-2, is EPEVTQTPSHQVTQMGQEVILRCVPISNHLYFYWYRQILGQKVEFLVSFYNNEISEKSEIFDDQFSVERPDGSNFTLKIRSTKLEDSAMYFCARWGARGYTFGSGTRLTVV.

This clone counts as medium-sized (0.01 to 0.1%). The gene calls are TRBV10-1 and TRBJ2-7; 11 bases are shared with TRBD2. The junction had 12 bases not matched to a gene; V was cut back by 4 bases and J by 4 bases. The CDR3 length is 17 residues. CDR1 WNHNN and CDR2 SYGVQD come from the germline V gene (reference sequence). The CDR3 DNA reads as TGCGCCAGCAGTGGAGGAGAATCGACTAGCGGGGCGTACGAGCAGTACTTC. Translation: CASSGGESTSGAYEQYF.

V usage is TRBV9 and J usage is TRBJ2-3; D remains ambiguous. With 0 bases removed from V and 4 bases from J, the gap between germline ends came to 6 bases. CDR3 size: 13 residues. CDR1 and CDR2 (germline): SGDLS, YYNGEE. The CDR3 DNA reads as TGTGCCAGCAGCGTAGATTTGGCAGATACGCAGTATTTT. It is translated as CASSVDLADTQYF.

This clone was seen just once. The chain uses TRBV6-5 and TRBJ2-1, with 10 bases matching TRBD2. From germline, CDR1 is MNHEY and CDR2 SVGAGI. V shed 2 bases, J shed 10 bases, and the junction held 8 bases outside the gene matches. The CDR3 has 15 residues. The CDR3 DNA is TGTGCCAGCAGTTACGAATTCCGGACTAGCGGCGAGCAGTTCTTC. This encodes CASSYEFRTSGEQFF.

This clone turned up a few times. The rearrangement joins TRBV18 to TRBJ2-2, with D perhaps given as TRBD1 or TRBD2 (5 bases each). The CDR3 totals 16 residues. Trimming took 4 bases from V and 5 from J, leaving 17 bases between them. Germline V gene lookup returns CDR1 KGHSH and CDR2 LQKENI. CDR3 loop: CASSLSGTGLTGELFF. CDR3 sequence (DNA): TGTGCCAGCTCACTAAGCGGTACAGGACTGACCGGGGAGCTGTTTTTT.

Only one count was recorded for this clone. The chain employs TRBV14 and TRBJ2-3; D possibly corresponds to TRBD1 (5 bases). Trimming shortened V by 4 bases and J by 6 bases, and 20 bases separated the two germline ends. Germline V gene data show CDR1 as SGHDN and CDR2 as FVKESK. The CDR3 has 16 amino acids. CDR3 in DNA: TGTGCCAGCAGCCTGGGGCGCGGCTTTAGTATGGATACGCAGTATTTT. Translated: CASSLGRGFSMDTQYF.

The CDR3, as DNA: TGTGCCAGCGGACTGTGGGGGGAGCATGGCTACACCTTC. This translates into CASGLWGEHGYTF. V usage is TRBV5-4 and J usage is TRBJ1-2, with D maybe TRBD1 (5 bases). Per the germline V gene, CDR1 is SGHNT and CDR2 is YYREEE (reference sequence). The CDR3 totals 13 residues. V was shortened by 7 bases and J by 6 bases, with 16 bases between the two germline ends. Supplemented by reference TRBV5-4 and TRBJ1-2, the full variable domain reads ETGVTQSPTHLIKTRGQQVTLRCSSQSGHNTVSWYQQALGQGPQFIFQYYREEENGRGNFPPRFSGLQFPNYSSELNVNALELDDSALYLCASGLWGEHGYTFGSGTRLTVV.

This clone has more than one count but fewer than ten. The rearrangement joins TRBV18 to TRBJ2-7; perhaps TRBD2 as D (6 bases). Trimming removed 5 bases from V and 6 bases from J, with 17 bases in between. There are 14 residues in the CDR3. Germline CDR1 is KGHSH and CDR2 is LQKENI. CDR3 residues: CASSLPGAGGEQYF. CDR3 sequence (DNA): TGTGCCAGCTCATTACCCGGGGCCGGGGGCGAGCAGTACTTC.

The chain combines TRBV4-2 with TRBJ2-2, with a possible D match to TRBD2 (5 bases). The germline CDR1 and CDR2 sequences are LGHNA and YNFKEQ. The CDR3 has 15 amino acids. V was cut by 0 bases and J by 6 bases, with 11 bases left in between. The CDR3 nucleotides read TGTGCCAGCAGCCAAGAAAGAGGGTTGGCCGGGGAGCTGTTTTTT. Its translation is CASSQERGLAGELFF.

This clone has only a few counts. J is TRBJ2-7 and V is TRBV5-4, with D tentatively TRBD1 or TRBD2 (5 bases each). The V end was cut by 0 bases, the J end by 5 bases, with 9 bases between. Germline V gene data show CDR1 as SGHNT and CDR2 as YYREEE (reference sequence). The CDR3 is 13 residues long. The CDR3 nucleotides read TGTGCCAGCAGCTTGGCCGGGGCGGACGAGCAGTACTTC. Its protein product is CASSLAGADEQYF.

CDR3 protein: CASSVGEGLAGDTQYF. The CDR3 region has the DNA TGTGCCAGCAGCGTAGGGGAGGGCCTAGCGGGGGATACGCAGTATTTT. The chain employs TRBV9 and TRBJ2-3, with TRBD2 identical over 9 bases. CDR1 is SGDLS, CDR2 YYNGEE, per germline. After removal of 0 bases from V and 6 bases from J, the junction contained 8 bases not matched to a gene. The CDR3 has 16 residues.

The rearrangement joins TRBV2 to TRBJ2-1; 13 bases are shared with TRBD2. The CDR3 covers 14 residues. V lost 5 bases and J lost 9; bases outside the gene matches: 4. Germline V gives CDR1 SNHLY, CDR2 FYNNEI. This chain's CDR3 is CASSPRTSGGEQFF. CDR3 bases: TGTGCCAGCAGTCCCAGGACTAGCGGGGGTGAGCAGTTCTTC.

The rearrangement links TRBV28 to TRBJ1-2; 7 bases fit TRBD1. Losses at the gene ends were 1 base for V and 7 bases for J; bases not matched to a gene: 3. The CDR3 contains 13 residues. Germline-derived CDR1 and CDR2 are MDHEN and SYDVKM. CDR3 DNA: TGTGCCAGCAGTTTATTACAGGGGCCTGGCTACACCTTC. Amino acid sequence: CASSLLQGPGYTF.

This clone showed up just once. The chain uses TRBV28 and TRBJ1-3; D gene unclear. The CDR3 covers 13 residues. V dropped 6 bases and J dropped 2 bases, with 8 bases sitting between them. Germline V gene data show CDR1 as MDHEN and CDR2 as SYDVKM. Here the CDR3 DNA reads TGTGCCAGCAGAAGACAAACTGGAAACACCATATATTTT. Amino acids: CASRRQTGNTIYF.

The V call is TRBV6-1, the J call TRBJ2-5; perhaps TRBD2 as D (5 bases). V was clipped by 3 bases and J by 3 bases, with 14 bases between them. The CDR3 spans 15 residues. The germline CDR1 and CDR2 sequences are MNHNS and SASEGT. CDR3 in DNA: TGTGCCAGCAGTGACGATCCGGGATGGGAAGAGACCCAGTACTTC. Its protein product is CASSDDPGWEETQYF.

The chain recombines TRBV2 with TRBJ2-7; D tentatively fits TRBD1 or TRBD2 (5 bases each). The germline CDR1 and CDR2 sequences are SNHLY and FYNNEI. This CDR3 is built from 13 residues. V was cut by 8 bases and J by 3 bases, with 14 bases left in between. CDR3: CASRGDGRYEQYF. CDR3 in DNA: TGTGCCAGCCGGGGCGACGGGCGCTACGAGCAGTACTTC.